This TCR beta chain came from a study of tumor-infiltrating lymphocytes in localized non-small cell lung cancer. Produced via immunoSEQ multiplex PCR; TCRdb's table is partial and in-frame only. The sample records roughly 13,000 clones, around 70% being singletons. J was trimmed by 6 bases and V by 0 bases; bases with no gene match: 3. CDR3 length equals 14 residues. Germline assignment: CDR1 MNHEY and CDR2 SMNVEV (reference sequence). Source material: uninvolved lung tissue not adjacent to the tumor. This clonotype was obtained from a human donor with non-small cell lung cancer. The V gene is TRBV27, the J gene TRBJ1-2; 8 bases map to TRBD1. The CDR3 bases are TGTGCCAGCAGTTTATCCGCCAGGGGGCATGGCTACACCTTC. Amino acids: CASSLSARGHGYTF.